The entry below describes one T cell receptor beta chain. Antigen specificity is unknown. A much larger clonotype is one base distant, so this may be a read error. Naive CD8 T cells were picked out by sorting for CD8+CD4-CCR7+CD45RA+. These data originate in a study of molecular identifiers for immune sequencing clone quantification. Overall study: RNA, taken in replicates from about 19,000 or 110,000 naive CD8 cells, was split five ways, with four sequenced.

Previously described methods and listed TCR primers were used for bulk TCR libraries. TCRdb analysed the PCR reads with MiXCR anew, one entry per CDR3 protein. The table records more than 250,000 distinct CDR3 sequences, about 22% of them present only once. Findings of the study overall: In a background of roughly 970,000 naive cells, spiked Jurkat TCR RNA from one cell was reportedly detectable.

There are 15 residues in the CDR3. CDR1 is SGHDT, CDR2 YYEEEE, per germline. V lost 0 bases, J lost 2 bases, and 11 bases lay in between. The sequence was obtained from a human donor in good health. Some libraries in this study had Jurkat cell RNA spiked in. Sequenced: naive CD8+ T cells from blood, with Jurkat cell RNA spiked in. Subset noted: FACS-sorted CD8+CD4-CCR7+CD45RA+ naive T cells. The chain has TRBV5-6 and TRBJ1-1, with D maybe TRBD1 (5 bases). As DNA, the CDR3 is TGTGCCAGCAGCTTGGAGCCGACAGAAAACACTGAAGCTTTCTTT. Protein: CASSLEPTENTEAFF.